Below are 17 T cell receptor beta chains sequenced from a single sample in a study of cytomegalovirus exposure and HLA in healthy donors. Vbeta (60) and Jbeta (13) primers were used in the PCR. The repertoire was sequenced with immunoSEQ multiplex PCR; TCRdb's copy has only in-frame clones and lacks some. The sample holds 150,000 to 200,000 clones, around 83% seen once. The sequenced material came from PBMCs. These receptors were collected from a man aged 50-60 years in good health and CMV-seronegative.

V and J are TRBV28 and TRBJ1-2; 8 bases map to TRBD1. In germline, CDR1 is MDHEN, CDR2 SYDVKM. The CDR3 is 15 amino acids. The junction had 14 bases not matched to a gene; V was cut back by 7 bases and J by 7 bases. CDR3 in amino acids: CASTPSAQGVVGYTF. In DNA, the CDR3 is TGTGCCAGCACCCCATCGGCACAGGGGGTTGTTGGCTACACCTTC.

The CDR3 here is CASSLGDRAGEQYF. In DNA form, the CDR3 reads TGCGCCAGCAGCTTGGGGGACAGGGCCGGTGAGCAGTACTTC. V is TRBV5-1 and J is TRBJ2-7; TRBD1 matches at 9 bases. After removal of 0 bases from V and 7 bases from J, the junction contained 5 bases not matched to a gene. The CDR3 covers 14 residues. Germline-derived CDR1 and CDR2 are SGHRS and YFSETQ.

This clone came up a few times. The chain employs TRBV7-6 and TRBJ1-1; D gene uncertain. The CDR3 totals 14 residues. Germline assignment: CDR1 SGHVS and CDR2 FNYEAQ. V dropped 1 base and J dropped 1 base, with 7 bases sitting between them. The CDR3 reads CASSLGLGNTEAFF. The CDR3 DNA is TGTGCCAGCAGCTTAGGGCTAGGGAACACTGAAGCTTTCTTT.

The V gene is TRBV7-9, the J gene TRBJ1-4; D uncertain. Trimming left V 5 bases short and J 7 bases short, with 8 bases between. CDR3 length equals 12 residues. Germline V gives CDR1 SEHNR, CDR2 FQNEAQ (reference sequence). The CDR3 loop reads CASSRRGEKLFF. The CDR3 bases are TGTGCCAGCAGCCGGCGCGGTGAAAAACTGTTTTTT.

The V gene is TRBV6-6, the J gene TRBJ2-5, with 7 nucleotides matching TRBD2. The CDR3 runs to 14 residues. CDR1 is MNHNY, CDR2 SVGAGI, per germline (reference sequence). The V segment lost 8 bases and the J segment 4 bases; nucleotides outside the gene matches: 10. The CDR3 bases are TGTGCCAGCCTCCCTACTTTAGCGGGAGAGACCCAGTACTTC. Protein: CASLPTLAGETQYF.

The rearrangement links TRBV9 to TRBJ2-7; possible D gene TRBD1, 5 bases. The germline V and J ends were trimmed by 0 bases and 0 bases, with 13 bases remaining between them. The CDR3 is 16 amino acids. The germline V gene encodes CDR1 SGDLS and CDR2 YYNGEE. The CDR3 region has the DNA TGTGCCAGCAGCGTAGGCGCAGGGTCGAGCTCCTACGAGCAGTACTTC. Its translation is CASSVGAGSSSYEQYF. Combining the CDR3 with reference TRBV9 and TRBJ2-7 gives the whole variable domain DSGVTQTPKHLITATGQRVTLRCSPRSGDLSVYWYQQSLDQGLQFLIQYYNGEERAKGNILERFSAQQFPDLHSELNLSSLELGDSALYFCASSVGAGSSSYEQYFGPGTRLTVT.

The rearrangement uses TRBV28 and TRBJ2-5; D may be TRBD2 (5 bases). This CDR3 region has 11 residues. V was cut by 7 bases and J by 5 bases, with 8 bases left in between. Germline loops: CDR1 MDHEN, CDR2 SYDVKM. CDR3 nucleotides: TGTGCCAGCACCAAGCGGGAGACCCAGTACTTC. It translates to CASTKRETQYF.

The chain carries TRBV5-1 and TRBJ2-5, with D perhaps TRBD1 (5 bases). Deletions cut 0 bases from V and 5 bases from J, with 14 bases between. This CDR3 spans 15 amino acids. CDR1 and CDR2 from the germline V gene are SGHRS and YFSETQ. CDR3: CASSLVDTPIETQYF. CDR3 in DNA: TGCGCCAGCAGCTTGGTGGACACTCCTATCGAGACCCAGTACTTC.

This sequence joins TRBV7-2 and TRBJ2-3, with 11 bases lining up with TRBD2. The CDR3 is 17 residues long. The trim removed 5 bases at V and 1 base at J, leaving 8 bases unmatched. Germline CDR1 reads SGHTA; CDR2 reads FQGNSA. The CDR3 here is CASSLRLAGKGTDTQYF. CDR3 bases: TGTGCCAGCAGCCTCAGACTAGCGGGAAAGGGCACAGATACGCAGTATTTT.

As concerns this clone: One end of the junction does not line up with germline, which may come from a read error. The chain links TRBV2 to TRBJ2-5; possibly TRBD2 for D (5 bases). CDR1 is SNHLY and CDR2 is FYNNEI in the germline V gene. The CDR3 sequence is 13 residues long. Here the CDR3 reads CASGTGVQEAQYF. The CDR3 DNA sequence: TGTGCCAGCGGCACCGGGGTCCAAGAGGCCCAGTACTTC.

The chain has TRBV9 and TRBJ1-2; D remains ambiguous. This CDR3 has 15 amino acids. V lost 0 bases, J lost 5 bases, and 14 bases lay in between. The germline V gene has CDR1 SGDLS and CDR2 YYNGEE. The chain's CDR3 is CASSVGSGLWYGYTF. As DNA, the CDR3 is TGTGCCAGCAGCGTAGGTAGCGGCCTATGGTATGGCTACACCTTC.

This clone was observed a few times. The V gene is TRBV7-9, the J gene TRBJ1-2, with 7 bases aligning to TRBD1. Germline loops: CDR1 SEHNR, CDR2 FQNEAQ (reference sequence). CDR3 length: 13 residues. V trimming: 4 bases; J trimming: 7 bases; junction bases outside the gene matches: 6. The CDR3 nucleotides read TGTGCCAGCAGCTCTACAGGGGTGGGTGGCTACACCTTC. Encoded protein: CASSSTGVGGYTF.

This chain uses TRBV10-3 with TRBJ2-7, with D unclear. CDR1 is ENHRY, CDR2 SYGVKD, per germline. V was pared by 4 bases and J by 2 bases, with 3 bases between. CDR3 length: 11 amino acids. The CDR3 nucleotides are TGTGCCATCAGTGTAACCTACGAGCAGTACTTC. As protein: CAISVTYEQYF.

Points on this clone: Other DNA sequences in this specimen translate into the identical CDR3. The chain links TRBV6-4 to TRBJ2-1; 11 positions match TRBD2. This CDR3 region has 15 residues. CDR1 is MRHNA and CDR2 is SNTAGT in the germline V gene. The ends lost 4 bases at V and 3 bases at J; junction bases unmatched: 2. Here the CDR3 DNA reads TGTGCCAGCAGTGCCCTAGCGGGGGGCTACAATGAGCAGTTCTTC. It is translated as CASSALAGGYNEQFF.

The chain couples TRBV5-6 to TRBJ1-2; 7 positions match TRBD1. The V gene end was trimmed by 2 bases and the J gene end by 0 bases; junction bases not matched to a gene: 7. CDR1 and CDR2 from the germline V gene are SGHDT and YYEEEE. The CDR3 is 16 amino acids. CDR3 nucleotide sequence: TGTGCCAGCAGCTTCCGGGACAGAATATCTAACTATGGCTACACCTTC. Amino acid sequence: CASSFRDRISNYGYTF.

This clone was observed once. The rearrangement uses TRBV29-1 and TRBJ2-3, with D possibly TRBD2 on 6 matching bases. V was clipped by 1 base and J by 5 bases, with 13 bases between them. Germline V gives CDR1 SQVTM, CDR2 ANQGSEA. This CDR3 has 14 residues. The CDR3 here is CSVEVGPGLDTQYF. In DNA form, the CDR3 reads TGCAGCGTTGAAGTTGGACCGGGACTAGATACGCAGTATTTT.

This chain joins TRBV6-1 and TRBJ1-3; D may be TRBD1 (5 bases). Germline V CDR1 and CDR2: MNHNS, SASEGT. The V gene lost 6 bases and the J gene lost 10 bases, with 22 bases spanning the gap. The CDR3 loop spans 15 amino acids. CDR3 nucleotides: TGTGCCAGCAGCGCCCCCTTGGGGCCCGTTAGGACCATATATTTT. Encoded protein: CASSAPLGPVRTIYF.